The clone carrying this T cell receptor beta chain was found a few times. The authors ran a second PCR of roughly 6 to 12 cycles using a sample-barcoded 5' primer and a J-beta primer mix. There were at least 3 million CDR3-containing paired-end reads obtained from each sample. TCRdb ran MiXCR on the 5' RACE reads and lists one entry per CDR3 protein. The data contain 650,000 to 950,000 distinct CDR3 sequences, around two fifths of them singletons. The data were taken from a study of blood T cells in healthy people across ages. J was trimmed by 8 bases and V by 5 bases; bases with no gene match: 9. This CDR3 has 15 amino acids. Germline CDR1 is LGHNA and CDR2 is YSLEER. The donors, healthy Caucasians from Russia, were aged roughly 6 to 90. Total RNA extraction produced at least 5.5 micrograms (per sample) for the study.

This chain uses TRBV4-3 with TRBJ2-1; 10 positions agree with TRBD2. Source material: blood. The source is a man aged 55-75 years in good health. The CDR3 reads CASSLRSGGAYEQFF. The CDR3 DNA reads as TGCGCCAGCAGCTTAAGAAGCGGGGGGGCATATGAGCAGTTCTTC.